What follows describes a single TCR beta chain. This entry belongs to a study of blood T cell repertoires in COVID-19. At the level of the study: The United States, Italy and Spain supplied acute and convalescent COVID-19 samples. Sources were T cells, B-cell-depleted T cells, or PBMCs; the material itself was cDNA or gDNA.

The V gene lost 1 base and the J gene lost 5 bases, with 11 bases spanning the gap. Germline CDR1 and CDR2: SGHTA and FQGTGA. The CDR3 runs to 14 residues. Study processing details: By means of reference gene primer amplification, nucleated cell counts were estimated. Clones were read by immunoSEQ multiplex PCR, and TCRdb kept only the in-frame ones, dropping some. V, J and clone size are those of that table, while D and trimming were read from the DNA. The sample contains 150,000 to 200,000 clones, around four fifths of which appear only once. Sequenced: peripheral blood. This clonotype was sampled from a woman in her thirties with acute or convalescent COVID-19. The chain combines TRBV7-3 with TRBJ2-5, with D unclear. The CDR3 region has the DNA TGTGCCAGCAGCTTAAGCGGTGCCGGGGAGACCCAGTACTTC. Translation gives CASSLSGAGETQYF.